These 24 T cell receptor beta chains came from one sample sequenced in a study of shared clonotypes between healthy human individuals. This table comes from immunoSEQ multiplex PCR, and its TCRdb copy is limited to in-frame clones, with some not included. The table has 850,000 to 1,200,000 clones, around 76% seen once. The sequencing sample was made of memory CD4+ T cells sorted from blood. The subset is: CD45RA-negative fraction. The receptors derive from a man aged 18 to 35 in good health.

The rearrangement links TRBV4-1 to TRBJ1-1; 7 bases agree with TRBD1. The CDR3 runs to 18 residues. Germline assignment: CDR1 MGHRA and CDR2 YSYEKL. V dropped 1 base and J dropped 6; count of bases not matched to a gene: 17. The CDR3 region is CASSQGDGTAPYVAEAFF. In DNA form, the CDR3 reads TGCGCCAGCAGCCAAGGCGATGGGACAGCTCCCTATGTCGCTGAAGCTTTCTTT.

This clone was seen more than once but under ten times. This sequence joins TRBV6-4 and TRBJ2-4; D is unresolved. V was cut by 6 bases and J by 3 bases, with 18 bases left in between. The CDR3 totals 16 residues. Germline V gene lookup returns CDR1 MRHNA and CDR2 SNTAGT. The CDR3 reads CASSHLTGSVKNIQYF. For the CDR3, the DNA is TGTGCCAGCAGCCACCTGACCGGGTCGGTCAAAAACATTCAGTACTTC.

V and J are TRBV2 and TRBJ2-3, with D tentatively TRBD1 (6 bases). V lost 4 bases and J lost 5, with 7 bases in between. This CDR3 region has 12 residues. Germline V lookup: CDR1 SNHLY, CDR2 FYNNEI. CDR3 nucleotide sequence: TGTGCCAGCAGTGCGGGACAAGATACGCAGTATTTT. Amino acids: CASSAGQDTQYF.

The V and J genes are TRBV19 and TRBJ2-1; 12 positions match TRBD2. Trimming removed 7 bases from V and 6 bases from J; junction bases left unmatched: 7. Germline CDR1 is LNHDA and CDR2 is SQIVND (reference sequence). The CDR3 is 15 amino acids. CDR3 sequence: CASTETSGRFNEQFF. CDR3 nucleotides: TGTGCCAGTACCGAGACTAGCGGGAGATTCAATGAGCAGTTCTTC.

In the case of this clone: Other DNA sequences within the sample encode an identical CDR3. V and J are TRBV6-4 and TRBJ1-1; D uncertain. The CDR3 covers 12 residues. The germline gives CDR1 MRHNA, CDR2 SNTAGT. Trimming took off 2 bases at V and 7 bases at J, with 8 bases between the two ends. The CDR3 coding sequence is TGTGCCAGCAGTGACAGGGTTGGTGAAGCTTTCTTT. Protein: CASSDRVGEAFF.

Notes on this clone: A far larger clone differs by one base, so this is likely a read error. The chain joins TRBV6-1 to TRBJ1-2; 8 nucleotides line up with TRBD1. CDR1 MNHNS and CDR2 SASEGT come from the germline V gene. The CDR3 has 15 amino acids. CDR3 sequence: CASSGIRGQENGHTF. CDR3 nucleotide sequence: TGTGCCAGCAGTGGGATTAGGGGACAGGAGAATGGCCACACCTTC.

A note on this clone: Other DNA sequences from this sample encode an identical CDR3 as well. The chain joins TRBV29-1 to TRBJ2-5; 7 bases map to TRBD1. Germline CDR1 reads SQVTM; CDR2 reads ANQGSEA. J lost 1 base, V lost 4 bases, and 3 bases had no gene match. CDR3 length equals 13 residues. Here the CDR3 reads CSVAGTAQETQYF. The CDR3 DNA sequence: TGCAGCGTTGCGGGGACAGCCCAAGAGACCCAGTACTTC. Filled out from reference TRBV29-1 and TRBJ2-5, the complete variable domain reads SAVISQKPSRDICQRGTSLTIQCQVDSQVTMMFWYRQQPGQSLTLIATANQGSEATYESGFVIDKFPISRPNLTFSTLTVSNMSPEDSSIYLCSVAGTAQETQYFGPGTRLLVL.

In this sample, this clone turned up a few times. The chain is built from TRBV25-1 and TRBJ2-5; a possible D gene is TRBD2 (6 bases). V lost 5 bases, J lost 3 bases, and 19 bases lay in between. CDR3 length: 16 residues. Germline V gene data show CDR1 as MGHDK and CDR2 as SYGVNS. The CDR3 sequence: CASSPQLNLAKETQYF. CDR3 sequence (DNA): TGTGCCAGCAGTCCACAATTGAACCTAGCGAAAGAGACCCAGTACTTC.

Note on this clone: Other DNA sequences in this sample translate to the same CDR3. The CDR3 sequence: CASSPDRGNEQFF. CDR3 DNA sequence: TGTGCCAGCTCACCAGACAGGGGGAATGAGCAGTTCTTC. V is TRBV18 and J is TRBJ2-1, with TRBD1 matching over 9 bases. V trimming: 2 bases; J trimming: 7 bases; junction bases outside the gene matches: 0. The CDR3 is 13 amino acids. The V gene's germline CDR1 is KGHSH and CDR2 LQKENI.

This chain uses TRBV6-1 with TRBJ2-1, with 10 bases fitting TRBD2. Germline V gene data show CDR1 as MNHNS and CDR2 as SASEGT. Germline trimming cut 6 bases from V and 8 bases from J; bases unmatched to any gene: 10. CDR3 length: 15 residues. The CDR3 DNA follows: TGTGCCAGCAGCCAAGCGGGAGGGCCTTGGGATGAGCAGTTCTTC. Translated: CASSQAGGPWDEQFF.

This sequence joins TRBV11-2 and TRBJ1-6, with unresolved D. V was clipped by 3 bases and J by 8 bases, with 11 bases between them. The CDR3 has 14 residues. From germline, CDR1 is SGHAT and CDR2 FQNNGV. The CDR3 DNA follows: TGTGCCAGCAGCTTTGGACGGGCGGATTCACCCCTCCACTTT. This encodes CASSFGRADSPLHF.

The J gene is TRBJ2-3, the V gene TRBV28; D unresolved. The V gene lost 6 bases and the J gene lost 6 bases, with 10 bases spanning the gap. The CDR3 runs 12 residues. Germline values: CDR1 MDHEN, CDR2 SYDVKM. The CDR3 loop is CASSSQADTQYF. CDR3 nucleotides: TGTGCCAGCAGCTCGCAGGCGGATACGCAGTATTTT. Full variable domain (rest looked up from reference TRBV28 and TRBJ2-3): DVKVTQSSRYLVKRTGEKVFLECVQDMDHENMFWYRQDPGLGLRLIYFSYDVKMKEKGDIPEGYSVSREKKERFSLILESASTNQTSMYLCASSSQADTQYFGPGTRLTVL.

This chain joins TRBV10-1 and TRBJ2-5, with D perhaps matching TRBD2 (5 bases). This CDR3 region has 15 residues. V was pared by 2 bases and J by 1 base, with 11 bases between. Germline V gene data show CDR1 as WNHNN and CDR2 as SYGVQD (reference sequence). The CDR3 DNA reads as TGCGCCAGCAGTGAGGAGGGCCTAGGCCAAGAGACCCAGTACTTC. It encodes CASSEEGLGQETQYF.

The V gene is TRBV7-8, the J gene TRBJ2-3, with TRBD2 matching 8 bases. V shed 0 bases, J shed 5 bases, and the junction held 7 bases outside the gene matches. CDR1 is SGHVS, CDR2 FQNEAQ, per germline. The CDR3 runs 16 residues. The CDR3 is CASSLAGGGPQDTQYF. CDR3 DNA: TGTGCCAGCAGCTTAGCTGGCGGGGGGCCCCAAGATACGCAGTATTTT.

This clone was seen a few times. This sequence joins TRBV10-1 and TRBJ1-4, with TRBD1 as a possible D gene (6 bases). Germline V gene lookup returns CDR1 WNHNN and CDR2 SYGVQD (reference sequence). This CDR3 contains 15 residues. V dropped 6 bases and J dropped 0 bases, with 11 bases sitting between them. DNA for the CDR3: TGCGCCAGCAGGGAGACAGGCGCAACTAATGAAAAACTGTTTTTT. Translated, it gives CASRETGATNEKLFF.

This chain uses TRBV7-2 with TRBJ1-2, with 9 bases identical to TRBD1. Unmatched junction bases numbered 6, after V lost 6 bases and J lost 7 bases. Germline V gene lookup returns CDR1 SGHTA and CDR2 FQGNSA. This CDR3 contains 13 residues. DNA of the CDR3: TGTGCCAGCAGTCCCACAGGGGGCTCTGGCTACACCTTC. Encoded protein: CASSPTGGSGYTF.

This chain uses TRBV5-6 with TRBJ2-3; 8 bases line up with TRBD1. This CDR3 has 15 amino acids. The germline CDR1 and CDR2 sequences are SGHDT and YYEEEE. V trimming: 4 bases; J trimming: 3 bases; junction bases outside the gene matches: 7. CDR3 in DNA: TGTGCCAGCAGCAAGACAGGGGAAGGGACAGATACGCAGTATTTT. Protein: CASSKTGEGTDTQYF.

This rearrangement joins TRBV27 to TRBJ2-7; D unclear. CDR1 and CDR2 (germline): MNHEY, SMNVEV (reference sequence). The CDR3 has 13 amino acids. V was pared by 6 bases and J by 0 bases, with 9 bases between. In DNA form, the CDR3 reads TGTGCCAGCAGAGGACCCGACTCCTACGAGCAGTACTTC. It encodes CASRGPDSYEQYF.

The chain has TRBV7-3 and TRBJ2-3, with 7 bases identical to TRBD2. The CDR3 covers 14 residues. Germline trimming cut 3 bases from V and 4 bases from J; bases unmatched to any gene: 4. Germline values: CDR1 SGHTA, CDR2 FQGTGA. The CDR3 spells CASSLTGGSDTQYF. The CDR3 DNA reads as TGTGCCAGCAGCTTGACGGGAGGTTCAGATACGCAGTATTTT.

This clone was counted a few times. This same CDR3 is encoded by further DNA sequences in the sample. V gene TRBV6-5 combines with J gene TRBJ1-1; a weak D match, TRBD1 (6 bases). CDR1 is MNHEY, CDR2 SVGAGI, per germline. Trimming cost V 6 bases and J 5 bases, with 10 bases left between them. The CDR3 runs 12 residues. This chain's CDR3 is CASSRGFTEAFF. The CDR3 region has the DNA TGTGCCAGCAGCAGGGGTTTTACTGAAGCTTTCTTT.

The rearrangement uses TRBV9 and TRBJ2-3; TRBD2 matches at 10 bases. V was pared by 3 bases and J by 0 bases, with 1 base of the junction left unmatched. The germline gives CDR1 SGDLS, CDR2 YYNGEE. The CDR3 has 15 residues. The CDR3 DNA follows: TGTGCCAGCAGCGAGACTAGCGGGAGCACAGATACGCAGTATTTT. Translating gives CASSETSGSTDTQYF.

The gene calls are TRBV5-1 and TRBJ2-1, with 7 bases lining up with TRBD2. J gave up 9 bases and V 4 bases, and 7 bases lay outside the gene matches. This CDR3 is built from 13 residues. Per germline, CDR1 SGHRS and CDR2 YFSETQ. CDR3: CASSLGLMTEQFF. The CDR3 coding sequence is TGCGCCAGCAGCCTGGGACTAATGACTGAGCAGTTCTTC. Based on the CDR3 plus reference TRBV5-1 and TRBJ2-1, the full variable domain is KAGVTQTPRYLIKTRGQQVTLSCSPISGHRSVSWYQQTPGQGLQFLFEYFSETQRNKGNFPGRFSGRQFSNSRSEMNVSTLELGDSALYLCASSLGLMTEQFFGPGTRLTVL.

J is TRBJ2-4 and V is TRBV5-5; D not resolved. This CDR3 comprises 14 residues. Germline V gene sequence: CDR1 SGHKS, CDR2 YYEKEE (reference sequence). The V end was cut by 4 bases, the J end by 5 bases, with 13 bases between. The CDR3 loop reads CASSPWGTENIQYF. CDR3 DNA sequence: TGTGCCAGCAGCCCCTGGGGAACAGAAAACATTCAGTACTTC.

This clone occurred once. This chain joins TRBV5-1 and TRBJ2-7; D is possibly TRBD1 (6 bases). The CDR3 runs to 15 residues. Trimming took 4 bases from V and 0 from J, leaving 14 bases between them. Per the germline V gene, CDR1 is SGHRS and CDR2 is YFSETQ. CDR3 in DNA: TGCGCCAGCAGCGGTGGACAGTTCTTCTCCTACGAGCAGTACTTC. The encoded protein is CASSGGQFFSYEQYF.